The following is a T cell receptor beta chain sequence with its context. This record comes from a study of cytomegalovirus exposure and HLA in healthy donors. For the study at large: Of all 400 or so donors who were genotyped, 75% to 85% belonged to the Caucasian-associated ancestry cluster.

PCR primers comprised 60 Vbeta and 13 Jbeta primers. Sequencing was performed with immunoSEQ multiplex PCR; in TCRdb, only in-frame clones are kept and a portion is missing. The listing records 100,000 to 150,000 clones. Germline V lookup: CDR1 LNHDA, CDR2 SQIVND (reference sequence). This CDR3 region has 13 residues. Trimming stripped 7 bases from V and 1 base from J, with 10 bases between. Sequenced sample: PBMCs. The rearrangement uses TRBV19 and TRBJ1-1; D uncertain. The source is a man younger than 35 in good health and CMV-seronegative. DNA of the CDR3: TGTGCCAGTACTGTAACAGCGAACACTGAAGCTTTCTTT. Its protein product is CASTVTANTEAFF. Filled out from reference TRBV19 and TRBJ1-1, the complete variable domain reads DGGITQSPKYLFRKEGQNVTLSCEQNLNHDAMYWYRQDPGQGLRLIYYSQIVNDFQKGDIAEGYSVSREKKESFPLTVTSAQKNPTAFYLCASTVTANTEAFFGQGTRLTVV.